The rows below give T cell receptor beta chains drawn from one sample of a study of blood T cell repertoires in COVID-19. Repertoires were generated with immunoSEQ multiplex PCR, while TCRdb's copy carries only in-frame clones and drops some. The sample records over 200,000 clones, around 90% being singletons. Material: PBMCs or T cells enriched from blood (not recorded which). The source of these receptors is a woman in her 30s who had been exposed to COVID-19. Both conserved end residues are part of each CDR3. The order of the fields is V gene, D gene, clone size, J gene, CDR3 DNA, CDR3 protein. D genes are given only for firm matches. Not every row has a clone size; where given, it reads once, few, many or a size class.

v_gene: TRBV2
d_gene: TRBD2
abundance: .
j_gene: TRBJ2-5
CDR3nt: TGTGCCAGCAGTGACTTGAGACTAGCGGGAAGGACGATCCAAGAGACCCAGTACTTC
CDR3aa: CASSDLRLAGRTIQETQYF

v_gene: TRBV19
d_gene: TRBD1
abundance: .
j_gene: TRBJ1-4
CDR3nt: TGTGCCAGTAGTATCACAGGGGTTAGGGAAAAACTGTTTTTT
CDR3aa: CASSITGVREKLFF

v_gene: TRBV5-1
d_gene: TRBD2
abundance: .
j_gene: TRBJ2-5
CDR3nt: TGCGCCAGCAGCTTGGCTAGCGGGAGGGCCAAAGAGACCCAGTACTTC
CDR3aa: CASSLASGRAKETQYF

v_gene: TRBV7-3
d_gene: .
abundance: .
j_gene: TRBJ1-1
CDR3nt: TGTGCCAGCAGCTTAGGGCTGGGCACTGAAGCTTTCTTT
CDR3aa: CASSLGLGTEAFF

v_gene: TRBV9
d_gene: .
abundance: .
j_gene: TRBJ2-2
CDR3nt: TGTGCCAGCAGCGTAGGACAGGCCAACACCGGGGAGCTGTTTTTT
CDR3aa: CASSVGQANTGELFF

v_gene: TRBV28
d_gene: .
abundance: .
j_gene: TRBJ1-5
CDR3nt: TGTGCCAGCAGCCCGTGGGAGGCAAATGGGGGTCAGCCCCAGCATTTT
CDR3aa: CASSPWEANGGQPQHF

v_gene: TRBV19
d_gene: TRBD2
abundance: .
j_gene: TRBJ2-2
CDR3nt: TGTGCCAGTAGTATCTTTGGGACTAGCGGGAGGGCCGACACCGGGGAGCTGTTTTTT
CDR3aa: CASSIFGTSGRADTGELFF

v_gene: TRBV7-3
d_gene: .
abundance: .
j_gene: TRBJ2-1
CDR3nt: TGTGCCAGCAGCTTACTAGACCACAATGAGCAGTTCTTC
CDR3aa: CASSLLDHNEQFF

v_gene: TRBV9
d_gene: TRBD2
abundance: .
j_gene: TRBJ2-3
CDR3nt: TGTGCCAGCAGCGTAGATGGACTAGCGGGAGGCCCCCCGGATACGCAGTATTTT
CDR3aa: CASSVDGLAGGPPDTQYF

v_gene: TRBV18
d_gene: TRBD1
abundance: few
j_gene: TRBJ2-7
CDR3nt: TGTGCCAGCTCACAAGGACAGGCCGACGGGCAGTACTTC
CDR3aa: CASSQGQADGQYF

v_gene: TRBV13
d_gene: .
abundance: .
j_gene: TRBJ1-2
CDR3nt: TGTGCCAGCAGCTTAATTCGCTCCAGGGTGGTGGAAGGCTACACCTTC
CDR3aa: CASSLIRSRVVEGYTF

v_gene: TRBV28
d_gene: TRBD1
abundance: .
j_gene: TRBJ1-2
CDR3nt: TGTGCCAGCACGTCCAGGGGGGGCTACACCTTC
CDR3aa: CASTSRGGYTF

v_gene: TRBV12-3/TRBV12-4
d_gene: TRBD1
abundance: .
j_gene: TRBJ2-5
CDR3nt: TGTGCCAGCAGTTTGGGGGACAGAATGTACTTC
CDR3aa: CASSLGDRMYF

v_gene: TRBV24-1
d_gene: TRBD2
abundance: once
j_gene: TRBJ2-1
CDR3nt: TGTGCCACCAGTGACCCCGCGCGGGCTAGCGGATACAATGAGCAGTTCTTC
CDR3aa: CATSDPARASGYNEQFF

v_gene: TRBV2
d_gene: TRBD2
abundance: .
j_gene: TRBJ2-1
CDR3nt: TGTGCCAGCAGTTTTCTAGCGGGAGGGAGGAATGAGCAGTTCTTC
CDR3aa: CASSFLAGGRNEQFF

v_gene: TRBV24-1
d_gene: .
abundance: .
j_gene: TRBJ1-1
CDR3nt: TGTGCCACCAGTCAAAACTCTAAACAGGGTAAGACTGAAGCTTTCTTT
CDR3aa: CATSQNSKQGKTEAFF

v_gene: TRBV21-1
d_gene: .
abundance: .
j_gene: TRBJ2-1
CDR3nt: TGTGCCAGCACCACGGTCTTTTATGAGCAGTTCTTC
CDR3aa: CASTTVFYEQFF

v_gene: TRBV10-3
d_gene: TRBD2
abundance: .
j_gene: TRBJ2-1
CDR3nt: TGTGCCATCAGTGATAAGGGAGGGACTAGCGGGAGAGAAAATGAGCAGTTCTTC
CDR3aa: CAISDKGGTSGRENEQFF

v_gene: TRBV7-9
d_gene: TRBD1
abundance: .
j_gene: TRBJ1-5
CDR3nt: TGTGCCAGCAGCTTAGGTTCAGGGGGCTGGAATCAGCCCCAGCATTTT
CDR3aa: CASSLGSGGWNQPQHF

v_gene: TRBV12-3/TRBV12-4
d_gene: TRBD1
abundance: .
j_gene: TRBJ1-1
CDR3nt: TGTGCCAGCAGTCCCCGACAGGGCACTGAAGCTTTCTTT
CDR3aa: CASSPRQGTEAFF

v_gene: TRBV27
d_gene: .
abundance: .
j_gene: TRBJ2-3
CDR3nt: TGTGCCAGCAGTTTATTTGGCGGGGCGATCACAGATACGCAGTATTTT
CDR3aa: CASSLFGGAITDTQYF

v_gene: TRBV19
d_gene: TRBD2
abundance: .
j_gene: TRBJ2-2
CDR3nt: TGTGCCAGTAGTATAGATGCGACTAGCGGGGGGAACACCGGGGAGCTGTTTTTT
CDR3aa: CASSIDATSGGNTGELFF